The next 16 T cell receptor beta chains were all read from a single sample in a study of OX40 agonist ivuxolimab in advanced cancers. Library prep was done by the immunoSEQ multiplex PCR assay. In its TCRdb copy, this immuneACCESS table keeps in-frame sequences only and misses some clones. Where compared with another copy, unresolved V genes explain less than half of these, and the others have no known cause. A total of more than 100,000 clones appear in this sample, just over 90% of them only once. The top ten constitute less than 0.2% of the sample. Sequenced material: CD4+ or CD8+ T cells sorted from blood, taken in a trial of the OX40 agonist ivuxolimab. These receptors were collected from an adult with an advanced solid tumor such as melanoma, head and neck, liver or kidney cancer.

The chain has TRBV5-1 and TRBJ1-1, with 9 bases fitting TRBD1. The germline V gene encodes CDR1 SGHRS and CDR2 YFSETQ. Germline trimming cut 0 bases from V and 5 bases from J; bases unmatched to any gene: 8. The CDR3 loop spans 16 amino acids. The CDR3 region is CASSLETGQGYTEAFF. The CDR3 coding sequence is TGCGCCAGCAGCTTGGAGACGGGACAGGGATATACTGAAGCTTTCTTT. Filled out from reference TRBV5-1 and TRBJ1-1, the complete variable domain reads KAGVTQTPRYLIKTRGQQVTLSCSPISGHRSVSWYQQTPGQGLQFLFEYFSETQRNKGNFPGRFSGRQFSNSRSEMNVSTLELGDSALYLCASSLETGQGYTEAFFGQGTRLTVV.

The rearrangement links TRBV6-6 to TRBJ1-6; 7 nucleotides align to TRBD1. The CDR3 covers 14 residues. Germline V gene lookup returns CDR1 MNHNY and CDR2 SVGAGI (reference sequence). The V segment lost 6 bases and the J segment 7 bases; nucleotides outside the gene matches: 6. Written as DNA, the CDR3 is TGTGCCAGCAGCCGGGACAGTGCGAATTCACCCCTCCACTTT. Translating gives CASSRDSANSPLHF.

The rearrangement links TRBV5-6 to TRBJ2-3, with a tentative D call TRBD1 (5 bases). Germline V gives CDR1 SGHDT, CDR2 YYEEEE. The CDR3 runs to 17 residues. Trimming removed 1 base at V and 4 bases at J, with 19 bases between. This CDR3 is CASSLRVRVDRADTQYF. The CDR3 nucleotides are TGTGCCAGCAGCTTGCGGGTCAGGGTTGACAGAGCAGATACGCAGTATTTT.

The CDR3 region is CASTTGNTIYF. The CDR3 DNA is TGTGCCAGCACAACGGGAAACACCATATATTTT. The V and J genes are TRBV6-5 and TRBJ1-3; no clear D gene. CDR3 length: 11 residues. Deletions cut 7 bases from V and 4 bases from J, with 5 bases between. Germline-derived CDR1 and CDR2 are MNHEY and SVGAGI.

This rearrangement joins TRBV18 to TRBJ2-3, with 8 bases lining up with TRBD1. This CDR3 is 16 amino acids long. CDR1 KGHSH and CDR2 LQKENI come from the germline V gene. J was trimmed by 4 bases and V by 3 bases; bases with no gene match: 9. For the CDR3, the DNA is TGTGCCAGCTCACCTTTGGACAGGGCGTTGGCAGATACGCAGTATTTT. Translation: CASSPLDRALADTQYF. Full variable domain (rest looked up from reference TRBV18 and TRBJ2-3): NAGVMQNPRHLVRRRGQEARLRCSPMKGHSHVYWYRQLPEEGLKFMVYLQKENIIDESGMPKERFSAEFPKEGPSILRIQQVVRGDSAAYFCASSPLDRALADTQYFGPGTRLTVL.

This clone was seen only a few times. This chain connects TRBV2 to TRBJ1-6; D remains unclear. V dropped 6 bases and J dropped 7 bases, with 4 bases sitting between them. The CDR3 consists of 11 residues. Germline V gene lookup returns CDR1 SNHLY and CDR2 FYNNEI. CDR3 sequence reads: CASSRNSPLHF. Written as DNA, the CDR3 is TGTGCCAGCAGCCGAAATTCACCCCTCCACTTT. Variable domain in full (rest from reference TRBV2 and TRBJ1-6): EPEVTQTPSHQVTQMGQEVILRCVPISNHLYFYWYRQILGQKVEFLVSFYNNEISEKSEIFDDQFSVERPDGSNFTLKIRSTKLEDSAMYFCASSRNSPLHFGNGTRLTVT.

This chain connects TRBV6-6 to TRBJ2-7; D is possibly TRBD1 or TRBD2 (5 bases each). The ends were cut back, 6 bases at V and 5 bases at J, with 20 bases in the middle. Per the germline V gene, CDR1 is MNHNY and CDR2 is SVGAGI (reference sequence). This CDR3 comprises 15 residues. The CDR3 DNA sequence: TGTGCCAGCAGACAAACCGGGACGGCGGTCCACGAGCAGTACTTC. Its translation is CASRQTGTAVHEQYF.

The rearrangement links TRBV28 to TRBJ1-1; possibly TRBD1 for D (6 bases). V dropped 6 bases and J dropped 7 bases, with 15 bases sitting between them. Germline V CDR1 and CDR2: MDHEN, SYDVKM. The CDR3 spans 13 residues. The CDR3: CASSSPPRGEAFF. The CDR3 nucleotides read TGTGCCAGCAGCTCGCCTCCCAGGGGTGAAGCTTTCTTT. Combining the CDR3 with reference TRBV28 and TRBJ1-1 gives the whole variable domain DVKVTQSSRYLVKRTGEKVFLECVQDMDHENMFWYRQDPGLGLRLIYFSYDVKMKEKGDIPEGYSVSREKKERFSLILESASTNQTSMYLCASSSPPRGEAFFGQGTRLTVV.

J is TRBJ2-1 and V is TRBV5-4; D call uncertain. This CDR3 has 14 amino acids. The V and J ends lost 3 bases and 5 bases respectively, with 12 bases between them. The germline V gene encodes CDR1 SGHNT and CDR2 YYREEE (reference sequence). The CDR3 DNA sequence: TGTGCCAGCAGCTACGTACCAAGGGACAATGAGCAGTTCTTC. It specifies CASSYVPRDNEQFF.

The chain couples TRBV28 to TRBJ1-4, with unresolved D. The V and J ends lost 6 bases and 1 base respectively, with 3 bases between them. This CDR3 is built from 12 residues. Per germline, CDR1 MDHEN and CDR2 SYDVKM. This CDR3 is CASSITNEKLFF. As DNA, the CDR3 is TGTGCCAGCAGCATAACTAATGAAAAACTGTTTTTT.

The CDR3: CASSYNREGRDIQYF. The CDR3 nucleotides read TGTGCCAGCAGCTACAACAGGGAAGGAAGGGACATTCAGTACTTC. The J gene is TRBJ2-4, the V gene TRBV7-9; perhaps TRBD1 as D (6 bases). V was cut by 4 bases and J by 8 bases, with 18 bases left in between. This CDR3 spans 15 amino acids. Per the germline V gene, CDR1 is SEHNR and CDR2 is FQNEAQ (reference sequence). Variable domain in full (rest from reference TRBV7-9 and TRBJ2-4): DTGVSQNPRHKITKRGQNVTFRCDPISEHNRLYWYRQTLGQGPEFLTYFQNEAQLEKSRLLSDRFSAERPKGSFSTLEIQRTEQGDSAMYLCASSYNREGRDIQYFGAGTRLSVL.

The chain is built from TRBV5-4 and TRBJ1-2; 7 bases map to TRBD1. V shed 0 bases, J shed 8 bases, and the junction held 10 bases outside the gene matches. This CDR3 has 15 residues. Germline V lookup: CDR1 SGHNT, CDR2 YYREEE (reference sequence). CDR3 residues: CASSLGQGVVGGYTF. CDR3 nucleotide sequence: TGTGCCAGCAGCTTGGGACAGGGAGTAGTTGGCGGCTACACCTTC.

V is TRBV29-1 and J is TRBJ2-7; TRBD1 matches at 8 bases. Looked up from germline, CDR1 is SQVTM and CDR2 is ANQGSEA. V was clipped by 7 bases and J by 4 bases; unmatched bases: 12. The CDR3 has 14 amino acids. The chain's CDR3 is CSARQGRRFYEQYF. CDR3 DNA sequence: TGCAGCGCTAGACAGGGGCGAAGATTTTACGAGCAGTACTTC.

The count of this clone is one. The gene calls are TRBV5-6 and TRBJ1-3, with D hard to call. The CDR3 has 16 residues. Germline loops: CDR1 SGHDT, CDR2 YYEEEE. V was cut by 4 bases and J by 0 bases, with 14 bases left in between. In nucleotides, the CDR3 is TGTGCCAGCAGCCAATACAGATTAATCTCTGGAAACACCATATATTTT. The encoded protein is CASSQYRLISGNTIYF.

The V and J genes are TRBV4-3 and TRBJ2-7; D not certain. This CDR3 is built from 14 residues. The germline CDR1 and CDR2 sequences are LGHNA and YSLEER. The V gene lost 0 bases and the J gene lost 2 bases, with 8 bases spanning the gap. The CDR3: CASSQEYSTYEQYF. The DNA of the CDR3 is TGCGCCAGCAGCCAAGAGTACAGTACCTACGAGCAGTACTTC.

The CDR3 spells CASSSRRDRAEKLFF. CDR3 DNA sequence: TGTGCCAGCAGCTCCCGCCGGGACAGGGCGGAAAAACTGTTTTTT. V gene TRBV5-5 combines with J gene TRBJ1-4; 9 bases line up with TRBD1. V lost 3 bases to trimming and J lost 8 bases; unmatched junction nucleotides: 8. This CDR3 contains 15 residues. Per the germline V gene, CDR1 is SGHKS and CDR2 is YYEKEE (reference sequence).